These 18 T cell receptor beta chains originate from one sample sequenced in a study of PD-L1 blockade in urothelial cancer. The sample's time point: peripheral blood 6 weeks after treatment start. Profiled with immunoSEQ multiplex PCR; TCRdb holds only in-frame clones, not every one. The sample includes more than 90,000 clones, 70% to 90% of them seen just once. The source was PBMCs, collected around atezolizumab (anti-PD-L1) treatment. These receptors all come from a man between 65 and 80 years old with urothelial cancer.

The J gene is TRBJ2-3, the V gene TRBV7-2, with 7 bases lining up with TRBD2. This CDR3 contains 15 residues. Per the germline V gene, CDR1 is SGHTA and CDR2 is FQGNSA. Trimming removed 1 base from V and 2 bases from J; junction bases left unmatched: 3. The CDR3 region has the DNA TGTGCCAGCAGCTTAGGCGGGAGAGACACAGATACGCAGTATTTT. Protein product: CASSLGGRDTDTQYF.

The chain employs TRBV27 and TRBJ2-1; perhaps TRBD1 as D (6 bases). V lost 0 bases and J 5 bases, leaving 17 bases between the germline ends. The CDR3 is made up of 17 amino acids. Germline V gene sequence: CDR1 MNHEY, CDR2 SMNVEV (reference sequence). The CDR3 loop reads CASSLSWGTHPHNEQFF. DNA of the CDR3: TGTGCCAGCAGTTTATCTTGGGGGACACACCCGCACAATGAGCAGTTCTTC.

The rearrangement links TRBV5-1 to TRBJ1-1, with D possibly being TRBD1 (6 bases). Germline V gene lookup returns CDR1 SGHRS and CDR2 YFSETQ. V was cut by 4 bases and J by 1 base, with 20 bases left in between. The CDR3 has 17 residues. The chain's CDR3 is CASSPGAQGRENTEAFF. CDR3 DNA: TGCGCCAGCAGCCCGGGCGCACAGGGTCGAGAGAACACTGAAGCTTTCTTT. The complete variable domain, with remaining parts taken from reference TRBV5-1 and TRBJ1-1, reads KAGVTQTPRYLIKTRGQQVTLSCSPISGHRSVSWYQQTPGQGLQFLFEYFSETQRNKGNFPGRFSGRQFSNSRSEMNVSTLELGDSALYLCASSPGAQGRENTEAFFGQGTRLTVV.

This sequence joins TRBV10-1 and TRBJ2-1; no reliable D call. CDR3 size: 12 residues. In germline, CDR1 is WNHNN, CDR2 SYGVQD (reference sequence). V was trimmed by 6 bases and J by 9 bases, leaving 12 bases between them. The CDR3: CASREIAVEQFF. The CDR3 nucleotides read TGCGCCAGCAGAGAAATAGCCGTTGAGCAGTTCTTC.

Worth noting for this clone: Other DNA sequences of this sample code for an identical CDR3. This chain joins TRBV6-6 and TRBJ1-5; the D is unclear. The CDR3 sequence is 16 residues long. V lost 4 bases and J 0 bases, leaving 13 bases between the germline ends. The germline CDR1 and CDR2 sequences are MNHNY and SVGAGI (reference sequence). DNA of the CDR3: TGTGCCAGCAGTTCCTTCGGGAGCCTTAGCAATCAGCCCCAGCATTTT. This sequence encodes CASSSFGSLSNQPQHF.

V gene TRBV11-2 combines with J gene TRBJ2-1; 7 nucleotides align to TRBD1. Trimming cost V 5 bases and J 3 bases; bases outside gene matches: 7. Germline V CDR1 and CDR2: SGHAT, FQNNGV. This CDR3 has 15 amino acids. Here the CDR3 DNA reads TGTGCCAGCAGCATCCGGACAGGTCTCTACAATGAGCAGTTCTTC. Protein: CASSIRTGLYNEQFF.

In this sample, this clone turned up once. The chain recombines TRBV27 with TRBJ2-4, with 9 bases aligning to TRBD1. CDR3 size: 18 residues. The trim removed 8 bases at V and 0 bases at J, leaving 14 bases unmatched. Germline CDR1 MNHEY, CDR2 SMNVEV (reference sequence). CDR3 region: CASPSGQGFPLAKNIQYF. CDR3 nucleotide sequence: TGTGCCAGCCCCTCAGGACAGGGGTTTCCTCTAGCCAAAAACATTCAGTACTTC.

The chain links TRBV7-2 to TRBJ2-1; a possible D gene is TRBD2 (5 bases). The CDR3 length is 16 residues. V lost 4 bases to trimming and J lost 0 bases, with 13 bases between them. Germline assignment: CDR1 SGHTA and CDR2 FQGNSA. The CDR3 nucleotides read TGTGCCAGCAGCTCGATAGCTGGAGGCTCCTACAATGAGCAGTTCTTC. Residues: CASSSIAGGSYNEQFF.

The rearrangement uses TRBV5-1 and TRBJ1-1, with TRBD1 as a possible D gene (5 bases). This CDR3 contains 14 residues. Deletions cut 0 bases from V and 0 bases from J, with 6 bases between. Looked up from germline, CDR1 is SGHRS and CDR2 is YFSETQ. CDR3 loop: CASSLGQMNTEAFF. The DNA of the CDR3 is TGCGCCAGCAGCTTGGGACAGATGAACACTGAAGCTTTCTTT.

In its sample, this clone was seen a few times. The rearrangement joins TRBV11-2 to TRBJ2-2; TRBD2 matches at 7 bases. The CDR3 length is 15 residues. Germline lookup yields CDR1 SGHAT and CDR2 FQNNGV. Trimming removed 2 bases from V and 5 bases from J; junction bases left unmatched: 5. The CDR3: CASSLTGGMTGELFF. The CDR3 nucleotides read TGTGCCAGCAGCTTAACGGGGGGAATGACCGGGGAGCTGTTTTTT.

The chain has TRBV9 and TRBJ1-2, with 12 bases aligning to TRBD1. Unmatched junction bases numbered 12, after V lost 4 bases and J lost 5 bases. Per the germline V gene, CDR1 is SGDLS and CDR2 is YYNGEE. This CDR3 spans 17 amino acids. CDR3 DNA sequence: TGTGCCAGCAGCATGCACCGGGACAGGGGGCAAGAGTATGGCTACACCTTC. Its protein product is CASSMHRDRGQEYGYTF.

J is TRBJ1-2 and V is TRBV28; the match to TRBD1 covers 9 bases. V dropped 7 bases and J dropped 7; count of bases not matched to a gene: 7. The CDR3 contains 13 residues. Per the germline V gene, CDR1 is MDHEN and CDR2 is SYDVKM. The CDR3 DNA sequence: TGTGCCAGCAACCCGGGACAGGGTCCTGGCTACACCTTC. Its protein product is CASNPGQGPGYTF.

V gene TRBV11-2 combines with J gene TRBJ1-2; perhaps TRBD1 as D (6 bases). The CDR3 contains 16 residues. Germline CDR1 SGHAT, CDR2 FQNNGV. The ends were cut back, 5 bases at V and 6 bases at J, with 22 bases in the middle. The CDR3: CASSPSRGGLGHGYTF. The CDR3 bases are TGTGCCAGCAGCCCGAGCCGGGGGGGGCTGGGGCATGGCTACACCTTC. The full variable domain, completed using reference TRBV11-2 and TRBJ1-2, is EAGVAQSPRYKIIEKRQSVAFWCNPISGHATLYWYQQILGQGPKLLIQFQNNGVVDDSQLPKDRFSAERLKGVDSTLKIQPAKLEDSAVYLCASSPSRGGLGHGYTFGSGTRLTVV.

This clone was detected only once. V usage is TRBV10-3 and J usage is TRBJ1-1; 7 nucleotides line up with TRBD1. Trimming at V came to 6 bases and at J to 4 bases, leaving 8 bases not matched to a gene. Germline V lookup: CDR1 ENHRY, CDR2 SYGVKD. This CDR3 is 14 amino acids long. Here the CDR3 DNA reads TGTGCCATCAGCCAAACAGGGGCGGGCACTGAAGCTTTCTTT. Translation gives CAISQTGAGTEAFF.

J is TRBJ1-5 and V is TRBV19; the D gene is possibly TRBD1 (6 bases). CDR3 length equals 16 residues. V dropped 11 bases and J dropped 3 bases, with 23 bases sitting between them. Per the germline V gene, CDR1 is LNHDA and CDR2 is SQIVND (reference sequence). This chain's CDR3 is CAVTVAGAMNNQPQHF. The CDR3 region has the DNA TGTGCCGTTACGGTAGCGGGGGCAATGAACAATCAGCCCCAGCATTTT.

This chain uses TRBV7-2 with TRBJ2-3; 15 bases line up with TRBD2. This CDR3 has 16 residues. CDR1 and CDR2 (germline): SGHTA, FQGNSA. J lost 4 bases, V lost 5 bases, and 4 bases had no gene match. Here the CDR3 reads CASSPGLAGGADTQYF. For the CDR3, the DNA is TGTGCCAGCAGCCCCGGACTAGCGGGAGGGGCAGATACGCAGTATTTT.

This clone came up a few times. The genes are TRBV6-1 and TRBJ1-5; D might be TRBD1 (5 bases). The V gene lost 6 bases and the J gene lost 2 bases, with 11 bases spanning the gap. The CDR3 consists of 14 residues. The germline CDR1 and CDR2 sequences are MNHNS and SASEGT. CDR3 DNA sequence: TGTGCCAGCAGGGCCAGGGAGGGCAATCAGCCCCAGCATTTT. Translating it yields CASRAREGNQPQHF.

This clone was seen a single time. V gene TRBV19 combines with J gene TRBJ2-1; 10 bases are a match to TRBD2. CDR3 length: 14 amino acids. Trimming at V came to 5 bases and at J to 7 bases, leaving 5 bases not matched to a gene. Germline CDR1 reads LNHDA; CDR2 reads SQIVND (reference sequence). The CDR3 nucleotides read TGTGCCAGTAGTGTCAGACTAGCGGGTAATGAGCAGTTCTTC. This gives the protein CASSVRLAGNEQFF.